This TCR beta chain was identified during a study of PD-L1 blockade in urothelial cancer. Across the study: Blood underwent analysis 3 weeks (second dose) and 6 weeks after treatment began.

Regarding time point: pretreatment peripheral blood. The templates were synthetic TCR analogs, and they were spiked into each PCR. The table came from immunoSEQ multiplex PCR; TCRdb's copy has only in-frame clones and leaves some out. The sample consists of roughly 130,000 clones, approximately 84% of them appearing once. Germline V gene sequence: CDR1 SGHRS, CDR2 YFSETQ. The CDR3 has 12 amino acids. Trimming cost V 9 bases and J 5 bases, with 14 bases left between them. This receptor was taken from a man aged 45 to 65 with urothelial cancer. Sequenced material: PBMCs, taken around atezolizumab (anti-PD-L1) treatment. The chain links TRBV5-1 to TRBJ2-5; D possibly corresponds to TRBD2 (7 bases). CDR3 nucleotide sequence: TGCGCCACAGCGGGGCAGGGGGAGACCCAGTACTTC. Its protein is CATAGQGETQYF. Together with reference TRBV5-1 and TRBJ2-5, the CDR3 gives the full variable domain: KAGVTQTPRYLIKTRGQQVTLSCSPISGHRSVSWYQQTPGQGLQFLFEYFSETQRNKGNFPGRFSGRQFSNSRSEMNVSTLELGDSALYLCATAGQGETQYFGPGTRLLVL.